This T cell receptor beta chain appears in the sequencing data of a study of beta chain features in type 1 diabetes. Every isolated RNA sample was fully reverse transcribed, so sequencing captured expressed TCRB transcripts. Assay: immunoSEQ multiplex PCR; the TCRdb copy retains only in-frame clones and omits some. The data contain under 400,000 clones, roughly a fifth of them singletons. Concerning this clone itself: As yet, its antigen is unknown.

The CDR3 extends over 16 amino acids. Germline CDR1 and CDR2: SNHLY and FYNNEI. V lost 6 bases and J lost 1; bases outside the gene matches: 9. CD45RO/CCR7/CD25/CD127/CD95/CD27 sorting isolated CD4+ naive, central memory, regulatory and stem cell-like memory cells. All of the sorted populations showed purity greater than 95%. Study results and caveats: Over-representation of high TCR-expressing cells was a possible consequence of cDNA sequencing.

The material sequenced was naive CD4+ T cells from blood. The chain employs TRBV2 and TRBJ2-3; 8 bases map to TRBD1. This clonotype was obtained from a woman aged 18-30 years in good health. The CDR3 is CASRTRTGPGTDTQYF. The CDR3 DNA reads TGTGCCAGCAGAACCCGGACAGGGCCAGGCACAGATACGCAGTATTTT.